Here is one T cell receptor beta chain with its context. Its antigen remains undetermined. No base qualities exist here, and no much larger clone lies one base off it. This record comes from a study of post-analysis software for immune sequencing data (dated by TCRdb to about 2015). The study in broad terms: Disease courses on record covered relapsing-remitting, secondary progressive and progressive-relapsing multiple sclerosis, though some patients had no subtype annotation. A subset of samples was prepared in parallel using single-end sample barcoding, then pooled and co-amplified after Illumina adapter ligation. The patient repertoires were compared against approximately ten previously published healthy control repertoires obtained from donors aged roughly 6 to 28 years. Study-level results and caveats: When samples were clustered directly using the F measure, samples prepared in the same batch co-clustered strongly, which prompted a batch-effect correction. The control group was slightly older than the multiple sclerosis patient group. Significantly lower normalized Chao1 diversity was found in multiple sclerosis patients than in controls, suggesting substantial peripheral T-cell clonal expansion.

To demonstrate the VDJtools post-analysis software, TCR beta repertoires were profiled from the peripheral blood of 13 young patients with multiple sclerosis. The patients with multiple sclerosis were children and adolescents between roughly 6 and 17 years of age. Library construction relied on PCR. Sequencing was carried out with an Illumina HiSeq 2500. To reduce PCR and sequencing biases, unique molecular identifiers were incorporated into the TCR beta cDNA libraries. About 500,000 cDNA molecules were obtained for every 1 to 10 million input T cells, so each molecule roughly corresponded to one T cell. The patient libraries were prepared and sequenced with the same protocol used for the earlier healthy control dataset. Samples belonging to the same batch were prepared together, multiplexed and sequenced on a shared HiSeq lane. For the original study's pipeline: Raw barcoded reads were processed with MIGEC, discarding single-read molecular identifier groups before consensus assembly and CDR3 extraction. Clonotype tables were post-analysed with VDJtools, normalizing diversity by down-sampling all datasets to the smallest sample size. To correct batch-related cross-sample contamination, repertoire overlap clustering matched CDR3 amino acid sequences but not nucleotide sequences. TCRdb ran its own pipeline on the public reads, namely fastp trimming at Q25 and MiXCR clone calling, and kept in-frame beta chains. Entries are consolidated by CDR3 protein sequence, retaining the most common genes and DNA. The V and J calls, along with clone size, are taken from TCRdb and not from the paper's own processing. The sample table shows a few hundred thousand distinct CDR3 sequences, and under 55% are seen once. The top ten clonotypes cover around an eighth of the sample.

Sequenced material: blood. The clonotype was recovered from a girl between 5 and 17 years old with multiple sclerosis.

The CDR3: CASSPATWDRGRNEQFF. The base sequence is TGTGCCAGCAGCCCTGCCACGTGGGACAGGGGTAGAAATGAGCAGTTCTTC. This receptor chain uses TRBV7-9 and TRBJ2-1, and 10 bases in between align with TRBD1. The junction shows trimming of 5 bases on V and 7 bases on J, and the gene matches do not reach 14 bases of it. Spanning cysteine to phenylalanine, the CDR3 consists of 17 amino acids. Just CDR3 DNA is preserved here, 51 bases in frame from base 1. In the germline V gene (reference sequence), CDR1 corresponds to SEHNR and CDR2 to FQNEAQ.